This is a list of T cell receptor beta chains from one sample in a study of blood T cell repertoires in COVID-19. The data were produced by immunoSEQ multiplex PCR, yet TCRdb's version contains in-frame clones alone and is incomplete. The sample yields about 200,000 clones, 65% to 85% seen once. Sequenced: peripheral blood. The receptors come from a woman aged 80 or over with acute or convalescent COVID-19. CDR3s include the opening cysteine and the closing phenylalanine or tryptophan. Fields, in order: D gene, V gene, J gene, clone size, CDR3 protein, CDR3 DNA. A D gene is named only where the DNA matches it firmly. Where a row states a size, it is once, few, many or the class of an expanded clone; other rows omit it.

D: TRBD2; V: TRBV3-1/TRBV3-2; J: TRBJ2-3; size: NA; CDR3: CASSRSGTSGSFSGTDTQYF; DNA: TGTGCCAGCAGCCGGTCCGGGACTAGCGGGAGCTTTTCTGGCACAGATACGCAGTATTTT
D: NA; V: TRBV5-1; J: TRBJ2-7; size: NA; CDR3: CASSLAGGPTYEQYF; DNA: TGCGCCAGCAGCTTGGCAGGAGGGCCAACCTACGAGCAGTACTTC
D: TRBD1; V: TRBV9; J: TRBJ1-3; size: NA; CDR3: CASSAARDRAGNTIYF; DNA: TGTGCCAGCAGCGCAGCCCGGGACAGGGCGGGAAACACCATATATTTT
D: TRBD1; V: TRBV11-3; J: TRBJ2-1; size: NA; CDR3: CASSQGQGKPSAGSYNEQFF; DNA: TGTGCCAGCAGCCAGGGACAGGGGAAACCATCGGCTGGCTCCTACAATGAGCAGTTCTTC
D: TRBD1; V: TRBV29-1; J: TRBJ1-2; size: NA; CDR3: CSVNRDRGGYTF; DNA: TGCAGCGTTAACCGGGACAGGGGTGGCTACACCTTC
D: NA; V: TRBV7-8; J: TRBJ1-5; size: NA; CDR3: CASSLDGNSNQPQHF; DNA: TGTGCCAGCAGCTTAGACGGGAATAGCAATCAGCCCCAGCATTTT
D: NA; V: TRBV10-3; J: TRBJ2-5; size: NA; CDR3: CATIGAARETQYF; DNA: TGTGCCACCATTGGGGCCGCGAGGGAGACCCAGTACTTC
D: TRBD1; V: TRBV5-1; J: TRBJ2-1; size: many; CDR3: CASTPGQLASVAQFF; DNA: TGCGCCAGCACCCCGGGACAGTTGGCAAGCGTAGCGCAGTTCTTC
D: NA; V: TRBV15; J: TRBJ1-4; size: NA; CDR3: CATSRDLRRTNEKLFF; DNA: TGTGCCACCAGCAGGGACCTAAGGAGGACTAATGAAAAACTGTTTTTT
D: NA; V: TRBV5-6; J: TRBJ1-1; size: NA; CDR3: CASSPPAGWNTEAFF; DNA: TGTGCCAGCAGCCCTCCCGCAGGGTGGAACACTGAAGCTTTCTTT
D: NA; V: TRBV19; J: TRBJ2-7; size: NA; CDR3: CATKESYEQYF; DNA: TGTGCCACTAAAGAAAGTTACGAGCAGTACTTC
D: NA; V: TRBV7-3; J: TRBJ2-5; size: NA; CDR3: CASSLGRGETQYF; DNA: TGTGCCAGCAGCTTAGGACGAGGGGAGACCCAGTACTTC
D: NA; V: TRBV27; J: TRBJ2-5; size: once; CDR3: CASSSVRRPETQYF; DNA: TGTGCCAGCAGTTCTGTGCGGCGCCCGGAGACCCAGTACTTC
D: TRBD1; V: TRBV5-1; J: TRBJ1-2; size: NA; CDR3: CASSLWDSEADYTF; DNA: TGCGCCAGCAGCCTATGGGACAGCGAGGCCGACTACACCTTC
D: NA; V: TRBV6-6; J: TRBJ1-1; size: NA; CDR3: CASSYPAGESTEAFF; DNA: TGTGCCAGCAGTTACCCAGCAGGGGAGAGCACTGAAGCTTTCTTT
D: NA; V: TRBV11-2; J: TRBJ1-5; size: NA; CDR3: CASSLGQSNQPQHF; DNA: TGTGCCAGCAGCTTAGGACAGAGCAATCAGCCCCAGCATTTT
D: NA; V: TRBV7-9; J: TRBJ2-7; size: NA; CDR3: CASSYSGVEQYF; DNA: TGTGCCAGCAGCTATTCGGGGGTCGAGCAGTACTTC
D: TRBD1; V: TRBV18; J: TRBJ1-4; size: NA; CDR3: CASSPRTGSNEKLFF; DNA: TGTGCCAGCTCACCTAGGACAGGCTCCAATGAAAAACTGTTTTTT
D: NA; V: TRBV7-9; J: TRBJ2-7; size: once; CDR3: CASSLGSADTREYF; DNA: TGTGCCAGCAGCTTAGGATCTGCGGACACCAGGGAGTACTTC
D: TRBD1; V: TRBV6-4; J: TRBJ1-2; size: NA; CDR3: CASSANSGTGGANYGYTF; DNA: TGTGCCAGCAGTGCGAATTCCGGGACAGGGGGAGCTAACTATGGCTACACCTTC